The source of this TCR beta chain is a study of synovial regulatory T cells in juvenile arthritis. The CDR3 consists of 13 residues. The DNA sequence is not available. Germline CDR1 and CDR2: SEHNR and FQNEAQ (reference sequence). Here immunoSEQ multiplex PCR was the method, and the copy in TCRdb shows in-frame clones only, minus some. This table holds 9,700 or so clones. With regard to this clone: Its antigen is unidentified.

Study-wide findings and caveats: Blood Treg cells that were inflammation-associated showed lower TCR diversity than other blood Treg cells.

The sequenced material came from Treg cells from blood. The sample's subset: HLA-DR+ inflammation-associated blood Treg cells. This sequence was found in a donor aged 2-30 years with juvenile idiopathic arthritis. The chain carries TRBV7-9 and TRBJ2-5. The CDR3 is CASSLAGTYEQYF.